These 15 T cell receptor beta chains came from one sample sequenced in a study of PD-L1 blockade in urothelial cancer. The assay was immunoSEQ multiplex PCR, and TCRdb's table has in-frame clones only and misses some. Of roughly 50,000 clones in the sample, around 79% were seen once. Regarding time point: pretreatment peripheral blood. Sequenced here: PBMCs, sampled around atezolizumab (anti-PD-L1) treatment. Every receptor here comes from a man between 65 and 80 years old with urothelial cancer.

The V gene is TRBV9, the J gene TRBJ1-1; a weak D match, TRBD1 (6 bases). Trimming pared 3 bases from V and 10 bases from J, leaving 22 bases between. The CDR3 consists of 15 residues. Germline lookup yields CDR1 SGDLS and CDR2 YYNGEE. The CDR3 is CASSAEQGVGRRAFF. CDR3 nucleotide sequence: TGTGCCAGCAGCGCAGAACAGGGAGTCGGGCGTCGAGCTTTCTTT.

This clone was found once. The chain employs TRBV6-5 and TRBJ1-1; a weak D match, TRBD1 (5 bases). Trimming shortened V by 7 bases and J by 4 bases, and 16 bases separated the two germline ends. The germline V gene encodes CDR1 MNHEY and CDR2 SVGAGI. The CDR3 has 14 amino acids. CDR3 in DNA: TGTGCCAGCACCTCCCCCGGGGGGGGCACTGAAGCTTTCTTT. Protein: CASTSPGGGTEAFF.

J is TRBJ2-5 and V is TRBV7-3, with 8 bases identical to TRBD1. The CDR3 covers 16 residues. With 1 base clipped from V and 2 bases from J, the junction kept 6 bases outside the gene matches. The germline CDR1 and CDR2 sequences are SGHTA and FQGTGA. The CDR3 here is CASSLKFGQGQETQYF. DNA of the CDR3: TGTGCCAGCAGCTTAAAGTTCGGACAGGGACAAGAGACCCAGTACTTC.

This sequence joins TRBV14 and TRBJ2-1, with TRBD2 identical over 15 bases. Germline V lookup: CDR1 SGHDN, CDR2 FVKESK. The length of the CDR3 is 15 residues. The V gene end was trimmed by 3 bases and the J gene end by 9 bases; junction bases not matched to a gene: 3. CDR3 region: CASSQGLAGGSEQFF. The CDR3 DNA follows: TGTGCCAGCAGCCAGGGACTAGCGGGGGGTTCTGAGCAGTTCTTC.

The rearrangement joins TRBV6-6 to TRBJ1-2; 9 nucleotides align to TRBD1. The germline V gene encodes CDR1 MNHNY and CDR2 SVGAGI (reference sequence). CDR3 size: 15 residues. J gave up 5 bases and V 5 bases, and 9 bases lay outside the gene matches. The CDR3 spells CASSQWDRDPYGYTF. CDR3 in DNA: TGTGCCAGCAGTCAGTGGGACAGGGACCCATATGGCTACACCTTC.

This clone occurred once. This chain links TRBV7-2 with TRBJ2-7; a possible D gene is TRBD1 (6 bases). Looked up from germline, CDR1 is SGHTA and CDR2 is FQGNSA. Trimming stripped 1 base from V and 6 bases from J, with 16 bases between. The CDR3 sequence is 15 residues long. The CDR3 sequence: CASSLDVRRTAEQYF. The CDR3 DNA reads TGTGCCAGCAGCTTAGATGTGAGGCGGACAGCCGAGCAGTACTTC.

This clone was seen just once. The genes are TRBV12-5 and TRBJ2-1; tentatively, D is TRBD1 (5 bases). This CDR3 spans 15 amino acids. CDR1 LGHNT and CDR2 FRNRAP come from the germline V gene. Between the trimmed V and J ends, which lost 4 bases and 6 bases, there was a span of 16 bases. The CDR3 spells CASGSDTRQSNEQFF. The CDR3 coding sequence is TGTGCTAGTGGTTCCGATACCAGACAGTCCAATGAGCAGTTCTTC.

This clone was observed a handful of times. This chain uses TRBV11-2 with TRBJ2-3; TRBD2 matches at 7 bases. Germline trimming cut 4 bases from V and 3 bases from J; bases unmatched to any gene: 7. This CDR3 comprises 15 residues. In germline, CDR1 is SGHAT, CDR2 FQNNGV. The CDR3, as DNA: TGTGCCAGCAGCTATGGACTAGGAGATACAGATACGCAGTATTTT. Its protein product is CASSYGLGDTDTQYF.

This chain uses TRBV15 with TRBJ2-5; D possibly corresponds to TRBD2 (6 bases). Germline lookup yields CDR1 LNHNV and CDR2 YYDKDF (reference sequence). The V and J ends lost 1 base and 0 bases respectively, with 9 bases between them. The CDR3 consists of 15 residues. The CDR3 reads CATSRVGGNQETQYF. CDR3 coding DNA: TGTGCCACCAGCAGAGTGGGGGGAAACCAAGAGACCCAGTACTTC.

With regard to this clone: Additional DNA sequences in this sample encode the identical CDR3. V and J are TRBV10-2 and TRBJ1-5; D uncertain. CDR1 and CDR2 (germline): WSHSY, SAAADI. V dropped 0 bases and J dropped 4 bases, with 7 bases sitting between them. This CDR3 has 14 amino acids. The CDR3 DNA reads TGCGCCAGCAGTGAGTCGGGCCTGAATCAGCCCCAGCATTTT. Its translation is CASSESGLNQPQHF.

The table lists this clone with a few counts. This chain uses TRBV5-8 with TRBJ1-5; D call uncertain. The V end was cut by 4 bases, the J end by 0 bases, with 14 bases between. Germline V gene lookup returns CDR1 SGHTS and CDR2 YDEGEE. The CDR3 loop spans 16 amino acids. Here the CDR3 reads CASSPDGSSSNQPQHF. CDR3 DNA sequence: TGTGCCAGCAGCCCCGACGGGAGTTCTAGCAATCAGCCCCAGCATTTT. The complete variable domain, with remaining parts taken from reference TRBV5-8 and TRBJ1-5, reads EAGVTQSPTHLIKTRGQQATLRCSPISGHTSVYWYQQALGLGLQFLLWYDEGEERNRGNFPPRFSGRQFPNYSSELNVNALELEDSALYLCASSPDGSSSNQPQHFGDGTRLSIL.

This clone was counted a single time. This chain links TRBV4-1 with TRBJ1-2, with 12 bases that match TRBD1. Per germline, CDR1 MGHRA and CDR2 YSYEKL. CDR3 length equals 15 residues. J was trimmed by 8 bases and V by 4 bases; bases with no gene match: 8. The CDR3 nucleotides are TGCGCCAGCAGCCCGGGACAGGGGGCGCGGACGGGCTACACCTTC. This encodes CASSPGQGARTGYTF.

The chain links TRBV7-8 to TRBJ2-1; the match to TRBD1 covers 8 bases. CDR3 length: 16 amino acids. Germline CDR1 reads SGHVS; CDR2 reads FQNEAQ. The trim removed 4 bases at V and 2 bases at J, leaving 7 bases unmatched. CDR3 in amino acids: CASSSRQGRTYNEQFF. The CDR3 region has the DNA TGTGCCAGCAGCTCCCGACAGGGGAGGACCTACAATGAGCAGTTCTTC.

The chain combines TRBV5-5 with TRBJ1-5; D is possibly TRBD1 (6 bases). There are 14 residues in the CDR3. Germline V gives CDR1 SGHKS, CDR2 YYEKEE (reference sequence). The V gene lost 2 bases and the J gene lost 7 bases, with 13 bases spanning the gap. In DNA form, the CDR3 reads TGTGCCAGCAGCTTTTTTTATCAGGGGCAGCCCCAGCATTTT. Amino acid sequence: CASSFFYQGQPQHF.

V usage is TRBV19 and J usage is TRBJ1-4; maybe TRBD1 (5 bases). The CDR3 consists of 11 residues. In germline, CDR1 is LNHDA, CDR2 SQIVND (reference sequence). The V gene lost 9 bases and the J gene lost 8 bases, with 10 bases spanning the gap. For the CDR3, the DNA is TGTGCCAGCAGGGTAGGCGAAAAACTGTTTTTT. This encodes CASRVGEKLFF.